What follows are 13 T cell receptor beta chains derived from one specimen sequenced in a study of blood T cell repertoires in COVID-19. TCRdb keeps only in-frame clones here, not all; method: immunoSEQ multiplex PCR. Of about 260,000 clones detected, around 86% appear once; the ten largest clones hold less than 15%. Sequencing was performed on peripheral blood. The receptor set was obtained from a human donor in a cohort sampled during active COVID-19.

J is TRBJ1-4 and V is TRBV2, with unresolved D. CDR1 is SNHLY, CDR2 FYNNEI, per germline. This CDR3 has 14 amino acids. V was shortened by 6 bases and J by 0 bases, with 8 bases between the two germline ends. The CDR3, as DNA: TGTGCCAGCAGACTCACGACAACTAATGAAAAACTGTTTTTT. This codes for CASRLTTTNEKLFF.

The CDR3 nucleotides are TGTGCCAGCAGAAACGCGGGGGCCTACGAGCAGTACTTC. This gives the protein CASRNAGAYEQYF. This rearrangement joins TRBV6-5 to TRBJ2-7; TRBD2 agrees at 7 bases. This CDR3 is built from 13 residues. The V and J ends lost 6 bases and 2 bases, in that order; junction bases with no gene match: 4. Germline V CDR1 and CDR2: MNHEY, SVGAGI.

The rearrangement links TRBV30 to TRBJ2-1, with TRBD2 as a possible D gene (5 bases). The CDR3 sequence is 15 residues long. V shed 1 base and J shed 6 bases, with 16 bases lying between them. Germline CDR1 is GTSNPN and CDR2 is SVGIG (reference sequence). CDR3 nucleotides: TGTGCCTGGAGTGGAAATGAGGGAGTGGTCAATGAGCAGTTCTTC. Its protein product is CAWSGNEGVVNEQFF.

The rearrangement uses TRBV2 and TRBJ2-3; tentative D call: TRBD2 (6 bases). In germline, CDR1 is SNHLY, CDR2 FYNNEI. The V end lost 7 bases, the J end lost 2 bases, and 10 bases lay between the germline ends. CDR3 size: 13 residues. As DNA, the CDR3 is TGTGCCAGCACCCAGCGGGCCACAGATACGCAGTATTTT. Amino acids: CASTQRATDTQYF.

The CDR3 protein is CASLSGVSGEQYF. The DNA for the CDR3 is TGTGCCAGCTTATCAGGGGTGTCTGGCGAGCAGTACTTC. The V and J genes are TRBV18 and TRBJ2-7; D is possibly TRBD1 (6 bases). This CDR3 has 13 residues. Trimming took off 7 bases at V and 6 bases at J, with 16 bases between the two ends. In germline, CDR1 is KGHSH, CDR2 LQKENI.

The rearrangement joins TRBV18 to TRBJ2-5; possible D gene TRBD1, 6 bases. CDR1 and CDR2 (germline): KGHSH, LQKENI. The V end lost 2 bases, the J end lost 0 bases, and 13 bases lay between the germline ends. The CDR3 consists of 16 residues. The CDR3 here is CASSPTGTKYQETQYF. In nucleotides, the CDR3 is TGTGCCAGCTCACCAACAGGGACAAAGTACCAAGAGACCCAGTACTTC.

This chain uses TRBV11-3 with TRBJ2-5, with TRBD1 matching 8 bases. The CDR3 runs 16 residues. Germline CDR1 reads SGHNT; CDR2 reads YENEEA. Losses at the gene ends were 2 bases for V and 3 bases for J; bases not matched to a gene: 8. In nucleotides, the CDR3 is TGTGCCAGCAGCTTAAAGGCCGGGACAGGCAAAGAGACCCAGTACTTC. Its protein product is CASSLKAGTGKETQYF.

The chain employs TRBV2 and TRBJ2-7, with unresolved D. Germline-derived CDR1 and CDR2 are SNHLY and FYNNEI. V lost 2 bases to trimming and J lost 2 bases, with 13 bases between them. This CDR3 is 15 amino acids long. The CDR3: CASSELGRPPYEQYF. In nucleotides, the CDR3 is TGTGCCAGCAGTGAACTTGGCAGGCCCCCCTACGAGCAGTACTTC.

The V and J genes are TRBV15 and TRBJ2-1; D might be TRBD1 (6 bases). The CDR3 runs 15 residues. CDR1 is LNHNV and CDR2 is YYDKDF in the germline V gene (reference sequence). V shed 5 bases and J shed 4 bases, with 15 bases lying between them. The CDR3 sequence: CATSVGQGLYNEQFF. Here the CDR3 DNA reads TGTGCCACCAGCGTGGGACAAGGGCTTTACAATGAGCAGTTCTTC. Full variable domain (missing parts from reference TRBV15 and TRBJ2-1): DAMVIQNPRYQVTQFGKPVTLSCSQTLNHNVMYWYQQKSSQAPKLLFHYYDKDFNNEADTPDNFQSRRPNTSFCFLDIRSPGLGDTAMYLCATSVGQGLYNEQFFGPGTRLTVL.

The CDR3 bases are TGTGCCAGCAAGACAGGGGCTACTGAAGCTTTCTTT. Protein: CASKTGATEAFF. V usage is TRBV6-5 and J usage is TRBJ1-1, with 8 bases lining up with TRBD1. Trimming took 7 bases from V and 5 from J; bases not matched to a gene: 3. This CDR3 contains 12 residues. Germline V lookup: CDR1 MNHEY, CDR2 SVGAGI.

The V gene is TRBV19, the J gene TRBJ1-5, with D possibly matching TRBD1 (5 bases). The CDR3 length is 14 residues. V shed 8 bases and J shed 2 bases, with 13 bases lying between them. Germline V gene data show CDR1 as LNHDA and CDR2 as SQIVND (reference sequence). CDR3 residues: CASGTGFGNQPQHF. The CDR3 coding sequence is TGTGCCAGTGGAACAGGTTTTGGCAATCAGCCCCAGCATTTT.

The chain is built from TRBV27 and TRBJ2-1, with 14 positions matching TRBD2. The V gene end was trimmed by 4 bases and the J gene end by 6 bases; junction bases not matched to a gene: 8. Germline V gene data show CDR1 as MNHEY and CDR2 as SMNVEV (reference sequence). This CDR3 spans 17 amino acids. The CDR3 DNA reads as TGTGCCAGCAGTTCTTGGACGGGACTAGCGGGAGTCAATGAGCAGTTCTTC. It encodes CASSSWTGLAGVNEQFF.

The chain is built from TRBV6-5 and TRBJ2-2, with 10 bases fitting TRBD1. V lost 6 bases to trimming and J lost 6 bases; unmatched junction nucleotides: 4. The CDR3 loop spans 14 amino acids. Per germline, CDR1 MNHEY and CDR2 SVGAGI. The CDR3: CASSRDRGSGELFF. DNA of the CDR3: TGTGCCAGCAGCAGGGACAGGGGTTCCGGGGAGCTGTTTTTT.